The next 28 T cell receptor beta chains were all read from a single sample in a study of shared clonotypes between healthy human individuals. TCRdb keeps only in-frame clones here, not all; method: immunoSEQ multiplex PCR. The sample shows millions of clones, approximately 94% of them seen only once. The sequencing sample was made of naive CD4+ T cells sorted from blood. The subset here: CD45RA+ positively selected. Receptors were obtained from a man aged 18-30 years in good health.

This clone has a handful of counts. Other DNA sequences within the sample encode an identical CDR3. The chain links TRBV7-2 to TRBJ1-5; TRBD1 matches 8 bases. Trimming at V came to 4 bases and at J to 7 bases, leaving 6 bases not matched to a gene. CDR3 size: 14 residues. Germline-derived CDR1 and CDR2 are SGHTA and FQGNSA. CDR3 protein: CASSSQGAGQPQHF. The CDR3 DNA is TGTGCCAGCAGCTCGCAGGGGGCGGGGCAGCCCCAGCATTTT.

The rearrangement joins TRBV7-2 to TRBJ2-2; D might be TRBD1 or TRBD2, each matching 6 bases. Germline-derived CDR1 and CDR2 are SGHTA and FQGNSA. The CDR3 runs to 15 residues. V was clipped by 4 bases and J by 6 bases, with 15 bases between them. The CDR3 nucleotides read TGTGCCAGCAGCTACTGGGGGGCCTTATCCGGGGAGCTGTTTTTT. Its translation is CASSYWGALSGELFF. Full variable domain (missing parts from reference TRBV7-2 and TRBJ2-2): GAGVSQSPSNKVTEKGKDVELRCDPISGHTALYWYRQSLGQGLEFLIYFQGNSAPDKSGLPSDRFSAERTGGSVSTLTIQRTQQEDSAVYLCASSYWGALSGELFFGEGSRLTVL.

CDR3 protein: CASSQDRDLHTQYF. The CDR3, as DNA: TGCGCCAGCAGCCAAGATAGGGATTTGCATACGCAGTATTTT. The chain couples TRBV4-1 to TRBJ2-3; D call uncertain. CDR1 is MGHRA and CDR2 is YSYEKL in the germline V gene. The V end was cut by 0 bases, the J end by 7 bases, with 11 bases between. CDR3 length equals 14 residues.

The V gene is TRBV19, the J gene TRBJ1-4; the D gene is possibly TRBD1 (6 bases). V was shortened by 6 bases and J by 7 bases, with 12 bases between the two germline ends. The germline V gene has CDR1 LNHDA and CDR2 SQIVND (reference sequence). This CDR3 region has 13 residues. The CDR3 spells CASRKGGAEKLFF. The CDR3 bases are TGTGCCAGTAGGAAAGGGGGGGCTGAAAAACTGTTTTTT.

The chain has TRBV4-1 and TRBJ2-2; TRBD1 is a possible D gene (6 bases). Germline CDR1 is MGHRA and CDR2 is YSYEKL. Trimming left V 2 bases short and J 7 bases short, with 17 bases between. This CDR3 is built from 16 residues. CDR3 residues: CASSQRQVYGGGELFF. CDR3 bases: TGCGCCAGCAGCCAACGACAGGTTTACGGAGGCGGGGAGCTGTTTTTT.

The chain recombines TRBV4-3 with TRBJ2-2, with D perhaps matching TRBD1 or TRBD2 (5 bases each). V lost 0 bases and J 4 bases, leaving 15 bases between the germline ends. CDR3 length: 17 residues. The germline CDR1 and CDR2 sequences are LGHNA and YSLEER. CDR3 DNA: TGCGCCAGCAGCCAAGATATCGGGGCTAGATCCACCGGGGAGCTGTTTTTT. The encoded protein is CASSQDIGARSTGELFF.

Comment on this clone: This specimen includes other DNA sequences encoding the same CDR3. The chain recombines TRBV7-2 with TRBJ2-7; TRBD2 is a possible D gene (6 bases). The V gene lost 5 bases and the J gene lost 4 bases, with 15 bases spanning the gap. Germline V lookup: CDR1 SGHTA, CDR2 FQGNSA. The CDR3 is 14 amino acids. The CDR3 sequence: CASSPGLASYEQYF. The CDR3 DNA is TGTGCCAGCAGCCCGGGACTCGCATCGTACGAGCAGTACTTC.

This clone has a handful of counts. The rearrangement joins TRBV2 to TRBJ1-5; 8 nucleotides line up with TRBD1. The CDR3 is 16 amino acids. Trimming took 8 bases from V and 0 from J; bases not matched to a gene: 9. CDR1 SNHLY and CDR2 FYNNEI come from the germline V gene. CDR3 loop: CASSRQGTYSNQPQHF. DNA for the CDR3: TGTGCCAGCTCTAGACAGGGGACTTATAGCAATCAGCCCCAGCATTTT.

The rearrangement uses TRBV30 and TRBJ2-7; 11 nucleotides match TRBD2. The junction had 7 bases not matched to a gene; V was cut back by 0 bases and J by 6 bases. The CDR3 spans 15 residues. In germline, CDR1 is GTSNPN, CDR2 SVGIG (reference sequence). Here the CDR3 DNA reads TGTGCCTGGAGTGTTTGGGCTAGCGGGAGGCCCGAGCAGTACTTC. Residues: CAWSVWASGRPEQYF.

This rearrangement joins TRBV7-8 to TRBJ1-1; D might be TRBD1 (5 bases). The CDR3 has 14 residues. CDR1 is SGHVS and CDR2 is FQNEAQ in the germline V gene. The V gene lost 6 bases and the J gene lost 0 bases, with 11 bases spanning the gap. As DNA, the CDR3 is TGTGCCAGCAGGCCGGGGGGGATGAACACTGAAGCTTTCTTT. Protein: CASRPGGMNTEAFF.

V gene TRBV21-1 combines with J gene TRBJ2-7; the D segment call TRBD1 is taken from the table without a DNA check. TRBV21-1 is noted as a pseudogene. This CDR3 has 15 amino acids. The CDR3 loop reads CASSKGGRKYYEQYF. The CDR3 bases are TGTGCCAGCAGCAAAGGGGGGCGCAAATATTACGAGCAGTACTTC.

To note about this clone: The identical CDR3 is also encoded by other nucleotide sequences in the sample. The chain is built from TRBV9 and TRBJ2-7; tentatively, D is TRBD1 (5 bases). CDR3 size: 13 residues. Trimming removed 0 bases at V and 1 base at J, with 5 bases between. Germline assignment: CDR1 SGDLS and CDR2 YYNGEE. The CDR3, as DNA: TGTGCCAGCAGCGTAGGACAGTCCTACGAGCAGTACTTC. Translation gives CASSVGQSYEQYF. The full variable domain, in which reference TRBV9 and TRBJ2-7 provide the parts outside the CDR3, is DSGVTQTPKHLITATGQRVTLRCSPRSGDLSVYWYQQSLDQGLQFLIQYYNGEERAKGNILERFSAQQFPDLHSELNLSSLELGDSALYFCASSVGQSYEQYFGPGTRLTVT.

The chain combines TRBV15 with TRBJ2-1; TRBD2 matches at 8 bases. This CDR3 has 16 amino acids. V dropped 3 bases and J dropped 3; count of bases not matched to a gene: 7. Germline lookup yields CDR1 LNHNV and CDR2 YYDKDF (reference sequence). The CDR3 DNA is TGTGCCACCAGCAGTGAACGGGAGGGCCGCTACAATGAGCAGTTCTTC. This gives the protein CATSSEREGRYNEQFF.

V gene TRBV10-1 combines with J gene TRBJ2-5, with 8 nucleotides matching TRBD2. The V gene end was trimmed by 4 bases and the J gene end by 13 bases; junction bases not matched to a gene: 14. The CDR3 is 14 amino acids. Germline CDR1 is WNHNN and CDR2 is SYGVQD (reference sequence). CDR3 amino acids: CASSVTREGSPSYF. The DNA of the CDR3 is TGCGCCAGCAGTGTGACTCGGGAGGGCAGCCCGTCGTACTTC.

This chain connects TRBV5-1 to TRBJ2-5, with D perhaps matching TRBD2 (7 bases). Germline V gene sequence: CDR1 SGHRS, CDR2 YFSETQ. The V gene lost 5 bases and the J gene lost 5 bases, with 13 bases spanning the gap. There are 13 residues in the CDR3. The CDR3 nucleotides are TGCGCCAGCAGAGGGGGGGCGTTTGAGACCCAGTACTTC. This codes for CASRGGAFETQYF.

The chain joins TRBV7-2 to TRBJ2-5; 12 bases line up with TRBD2. Trimming at V came to 5 bases and at J to 4 bases, leaving 14 bases not matched to a gene. Germline CDR1 reads SGHTA; CDR2 reads FQGNSA. The CDR3 runs to 18 residues. The CDR3 spells CASSPGPSGGVGIETQYF. In DNA form, the CDR3 reads TGTGCCAGCAGCCCTGGGCCTAGCGGGGGGGTCGGGATAGAGACCCAGTACTTC.

The chain joins TRBV2 to TRBJ2-1; TRBD1 aligns across 7 bases. Germline trimming cut 6 bases from V and 5 bases from J; bases unmatched to any gene: 4. The germline V gene has CDR1 SNHLY and CDR2 FYNNEI. The CDR3 extends over 13 amino acids. The CDR3 bases are TGTGCCAGCAGGCCGGGACAGAACAATGAGCAGTTCTTC. Translated, it gives CASRPGQNNEQFF.

The chain uses TRBV15 and TRBJ2-5, with D perhaps matching TRBD1 (6 bases). The CDR3 has 14 residues. Germline assignment: CDR1 LNHNV and CDR2 YYDKDF (reference sequence). V was pared by 9 bases and J by 1 base, with 15 bases between. The CDR3 spells CATKQQGAQETQYF. CDR3 in DNA: TGTGCCACAAAACAACAGGGCGCCCAAGAGACCCAGTACTTC.

The gene calls are TRBV7-9 and TRBJ1-1; D unresolved. V lost 5 bases, J lost 1 base, and 11 bases lay in between. Per the germline V gene, CDR1 is SEHNR and CDR2 is FQNEAQ (reference sequence). The CDR3 sequence is 14 residues long. As DNA, the CDR3 is TGTGCCAGCAGCGCCTCATTTAGGAACACTGAAGCTTTCTTT. This codes for CASSASFRNTEAFF.

Only a few counts were recorded for this clone. Other nucleotide sequences in the sample specify the same CDR3. This chain connects TRBV30 to TRBJ1-1, with D hard to call. This CDR3 is built from 13 residues. The germline V gene has CDR1 GTSNPN and CDR2 SVGIG (reference sequence). Deletions cut 0 bases from V and 1 base from J, with 6 bases between. As DNA, the CDR3 is TGTGCCTGGAGTGTCCGGAGGAACACTGAAGCTTTCTTT. It yields the protein CAWSVRRNTEAFF.

The chain combines TRBV5-1 with TRBJ2-1; no firm D call. Trimming left V 0 bases short and J 3 bases short, with 10 bases between. The CDR3 runs 15 residues. Germline values: CDR1 SGHRS, CDR2 YFSETQ. The chain's CDR3 is CASSLAPQGYNEQFF. The CDR3, as DNA: TGCGCCAGCAGCTTGGCACCCCAAGGCTACAATGAGCAGTTCTTC.

The chain has TRBV15 and TRBJ1-4; unclear D gene. This CDR3 contains 16 residues. Trimming left V 3 bases short and J 5 bases short, with 16 bases between. CDR1 and CDR2 (germline): LNHNV, YYDKDF (reference sequence). The CDR3 loop is CATSSGRLGSNEKLFF. The CDR3 region has the DNA TGTGCCACCAGCAGTGGTCGACTGGGATCAAATGAAAAACTGTTTTTT.

On this clone itself: At the DNA level, this CDR3 is encoded by other sequences in the same sample as well. The chain couples TRBV19 to TRBJ2-1; 12 nucleotides align to TRBD2. Losses at the gene ends were 6 bases for V and 5 bases for J; bases not matched to a gene: 2. Germline CDR1 is LNHDA and CDR2 is SQIVND (reference sequence). The CDR3 sequence is 14 residues long. In DNA form, the CDR3 reads TGTGCCAGTAGGCTAGCGGGAGGGAACAATGAGCAGTTCTTC. This translates into CASRLAGGNNEQFF. Supplemented by reference TRBV19 and TRBJ2-1, the full variable domain reads DGGITQSPKYLFRKEGQNVTLSCEQNLNHDAMYWYRQDPGQGLRLIYYSQIVNDFQKGDIAEGYSVSREKKESFPLTVTSAQKNPTAFYLCASRLAGGNNEQFFGPGTRLTVL.

The chain combines TRBV5-1 with TRBJ1-2; 8 positions match TRBD1. Germline V lookup: CDR1 SGHRS, CDR2 YFSETQ. The CDR3 is made up of 13 amino acids. The junction had 2 bases not matched to a gene; V was cut back by 0 bases and J by 7 bases. The CDR3 DNA follows: TGCGCCAGCAGCTTGGACAGGGGGACTGGCTACACCTTC. As protein: CASSLDRGTGYTF.

The chain recombines TRBV29-1 with TRBJ2-7; 11 bases match TRBD2. Germline-derived CDR1 and CDR2 are SQVTM and ANQGSEA. The junction had 21 bases not matched to a gene; V was cut back by 7 bases and J by 1 base. This CDR3 is built from 19 residues. CDR3 sequence reads: CSAHRLAGKSIGNSYEQYF. CDR3 DNA sequence: TGCAGCGCCCACCGACTAGCGGGAAAATCGATCGGCAATTCCTACGAGCAGTACTTC.

This rearrangement joins TRBV6-6 to TRBJ2-3, with D tentatively TRBD2 (6 bases). V was clipped by 6 bases and J by 1 base, with 11 bases between them. Germline V gene sequence: CDR1 MNHNY, CDR2 SVGAGI (reference sequence). The CDR3 extends over 14 amino acids. CDR3 coding DNA: TGTGCCAGCAGCCCCTCGGGGGGCACAGATACGCAGTATTTT. Protein sequence: CASSPSGGTDTQYF.

The chain employs TRBV28 and TRBJ1-2, with TRBD1 identical over 10 bases. The J segment lost 6 bases and the V segment lost 6 bases, leaving 4 bases of the junction unmatched. Looked up from germline, CDR1 is MDHEN and CDR2 is SYDVKM. The CDR3 is 13 residues long. In nucleotides, the CDR3 is TGTGCCAGCAGACCCGGGACAGGGGATGGCTACACCTTC. Residues: CASRPGTGDGYTF.

The J gene is TRBJ1-2, the V gene TRBV6-5; maybe TRBD1 (6 bases). The CDR3 extends over 13 amino acids. Trimming removed 6 bases at V and 2 bases at J, with 10 bases between. Germline V lookup: CDR1 MNHEY, CDR2 SVGAGI. This CDR3 reads CASRGTTNYGYTF. CDR3 in DNA: TGTGCCAGCAGGGGGACAACAAACTATGGCTACACCTTC.